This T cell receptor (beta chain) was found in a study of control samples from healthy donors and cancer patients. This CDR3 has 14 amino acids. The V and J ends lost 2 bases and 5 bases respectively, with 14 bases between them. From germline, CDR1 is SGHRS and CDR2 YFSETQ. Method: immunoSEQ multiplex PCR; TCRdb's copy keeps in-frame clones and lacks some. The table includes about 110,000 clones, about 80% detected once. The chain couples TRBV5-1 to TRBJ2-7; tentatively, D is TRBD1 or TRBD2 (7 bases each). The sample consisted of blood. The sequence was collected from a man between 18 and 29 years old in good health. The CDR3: CASSFSGGDNEQYF. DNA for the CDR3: TGCGCCAGCAGCTTTTCAGGGGGGGACAACGAGCAGTACTTC. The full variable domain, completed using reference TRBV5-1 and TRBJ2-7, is KAGVTQTPRYLIKTRGQQVTLSCSPISGHRSVSWYQQTPGQGLQFLFEYFSETQRNKGNFPGRFSGRQFSNSRSEMNVSTLELGDSALYLCASSFSGGDNEQYFGPGTRLTVT.